The source of this TCR beta chain is a study of blood T cell repertoires in COVID-19. For the study at large: There were acute and convalescent COVID-19 samples, and they came from the United States, Italy and Spain.

TCRdb keeps only in-frame clones here, not all; method: immunoSEQ multiplex PCR. The table has just over 300,000 clones, 70% to 90% seen once; the top ten hold about 9.9%. The junction had 8 bases not matched to a gene; V was cut back by 1 base and J by 5 bases. The germline V gene encodes CDR1 SGHTA and CDR2 FQGNSA. This CDR3 is built from 16 residues. The cohort comprised adults aged about 18 to 100 years residing in approximately 25 US areas. Cohort 3 recovery required two negative PCRs, clearance, or symptom resolution. The clonotype was recovered from a woman between 40 and 50 years old who had recovered from COVID-19. Source material: PBMCs or T cells enriched from blood (not recorded which). The chain joins TRBV7-2 to TRBJ2-7; 10 nucleotides line up with TRBD2. CDR3 protein: CASSLVSGGASDEQYF. CDR3 nucleotides: TGTGCCAGCAGCTTAGTCAGCGGGGGGGCCTCAGACGAGCAGTACTTC. Using reference TRBV7-2 and TRBJ2-7 for the parts outside the CDR3, the full variable domain is GAGVSQSPSNKVTEKGKDVELRCDPISGHTALYWYRQSLGQGLEFLIYFQGNSAPDKSGLPSDRFSAERTGGSVSTLTIQRTQQEDSAVYLCASSLVSGGASDEQYFGPGTRLTVT.